Here is one TCR beta chain with its context. The sample belongs to a study of CD8 T cells in Susac syndrome. The CDR3 contains 15 residues. Trimming pared 2 bases from V and 3 bases from J, leaving 12 bases between. Germline-derived CDR1 and CDR2 are SGHRS and YFSETQ. The patients serving as multiple sclerosis controls were treatment-naive. They had stable or active relapsing-remitting disease and fulfilled revised McDonald criteria. Reverse transcription of 0.5 to 1 ug RNA was performed with random hexamers. TCRdb analysed the immunoSEQ multiplex PCR reads with MiXCR anew, one entry per CDR3 protein. This sample carries 140,000 to 150,000 distinct CDR3 sequences, approximately 95% of them seen once, and the ten largest clones take around 0.12%.

The clonotype was recovered from a human donor with multiple sclerosis. The sequenced material came from CD4+ T cells from PBMCs. This chain joins TRBV5-1 and TRBJ1-5, with D perhaps TRBD1 (5 bases). CDR3 bases: TGCGCCAGCAGCTTAGGGCCGGGGCTCAATCAGCCCCAGCATTTT. Translated: CASSLGPGLNQPQHF.